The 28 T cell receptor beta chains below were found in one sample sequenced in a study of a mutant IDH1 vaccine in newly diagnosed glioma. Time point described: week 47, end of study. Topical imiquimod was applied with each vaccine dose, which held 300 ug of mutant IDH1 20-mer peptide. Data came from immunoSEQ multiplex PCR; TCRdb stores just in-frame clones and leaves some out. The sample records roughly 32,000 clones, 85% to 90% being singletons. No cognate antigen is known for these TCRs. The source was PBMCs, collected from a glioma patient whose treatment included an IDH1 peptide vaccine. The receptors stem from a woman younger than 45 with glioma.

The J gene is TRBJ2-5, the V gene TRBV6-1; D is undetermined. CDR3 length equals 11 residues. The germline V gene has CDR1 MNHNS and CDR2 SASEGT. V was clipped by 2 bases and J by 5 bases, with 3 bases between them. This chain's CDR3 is CASSEYETQYF. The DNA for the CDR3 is TGTGCCAGCAGTGAATATGAGACCCAGTACTTC.

The CDR3 loop reads CASKEREETQYF. The CDR3 DNA follows: TGTGCCAGCAAGGAGCGGGAAGAGACCCAGTACTTC. V is TRBV2 and J is TRBJ2-5; a possible D gene is TRBD2 (6 bases). The V gene's germline CDR1 is SNHLY and CDR2 FYNNEI. The CDR3 sequence is 12 residues long. With 7 bases removed from V and 3 bases from J, the gap between germline ends came to 9 bases.

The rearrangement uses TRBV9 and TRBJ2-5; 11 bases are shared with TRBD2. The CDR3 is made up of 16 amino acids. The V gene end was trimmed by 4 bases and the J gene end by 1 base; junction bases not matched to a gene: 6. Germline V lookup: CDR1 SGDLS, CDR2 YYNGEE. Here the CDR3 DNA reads TGTGCCAGCAGCCCCAGACTAGCGGGGCGCCAAGAGACCCAGTACTTC. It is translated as CASSPRLAGRQETQYF. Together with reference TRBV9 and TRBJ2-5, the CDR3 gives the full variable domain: DSGVTQTPKHLITATGQRVTLRCSPRSGDLSVYWYQQSLDQGLQFLIQYYNGEERAKGNILERFSAQQFPDLHSELNLSSLELGDSALYFCASSPRLAGRQETQYFGPGTRLLVL.

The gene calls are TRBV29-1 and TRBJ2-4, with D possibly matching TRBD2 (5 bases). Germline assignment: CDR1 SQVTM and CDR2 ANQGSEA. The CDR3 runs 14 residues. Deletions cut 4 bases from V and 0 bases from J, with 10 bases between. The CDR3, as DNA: TGCAGCGTTGTAGCGCGACTAGCCAAAAACATTCAGTACTTC. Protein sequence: CSVVARLAKNIQYF.

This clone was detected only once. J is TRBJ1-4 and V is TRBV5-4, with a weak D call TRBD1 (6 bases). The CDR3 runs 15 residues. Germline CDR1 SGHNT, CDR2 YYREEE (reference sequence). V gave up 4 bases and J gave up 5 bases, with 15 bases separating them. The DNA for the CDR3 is TGTGCCAGCAGCGAAGAGGGGGGGCTGAATGAAAAACTGTTTTTT. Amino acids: CASSEEGGLNEKLFF.

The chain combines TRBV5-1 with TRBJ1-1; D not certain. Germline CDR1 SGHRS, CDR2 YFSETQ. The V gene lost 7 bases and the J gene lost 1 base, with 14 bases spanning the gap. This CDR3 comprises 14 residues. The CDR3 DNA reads TGCGCCAGCGGAGGTGGGGAGGAGAACACTGAAGCTTTCTTT. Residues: CASGGGEENTEAFF.

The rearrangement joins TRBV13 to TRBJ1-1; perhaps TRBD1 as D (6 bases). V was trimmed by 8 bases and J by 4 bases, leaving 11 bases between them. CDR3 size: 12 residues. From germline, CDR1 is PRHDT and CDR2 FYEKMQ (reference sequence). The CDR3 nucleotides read TGTGCCAGCTGGCAAGGGGGCACTGAAGCTTTCTTT. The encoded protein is CASWQGGTEAFF.

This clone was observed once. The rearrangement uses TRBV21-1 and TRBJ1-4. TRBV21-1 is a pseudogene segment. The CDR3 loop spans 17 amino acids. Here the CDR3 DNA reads TGTGCCAGCAGCAAAGTGCGGGAGGGGGTAACTAATGAAAAACTGTTTTTT. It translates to CASSKVREGVTNEKLFF.

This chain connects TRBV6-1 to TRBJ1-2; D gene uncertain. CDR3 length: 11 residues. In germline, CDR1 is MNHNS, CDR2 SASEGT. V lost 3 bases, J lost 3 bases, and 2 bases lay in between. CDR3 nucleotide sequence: TGTGCCAGCAGTGATTACTATGGCTACACCTTC. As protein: CASSDYYGYTF.

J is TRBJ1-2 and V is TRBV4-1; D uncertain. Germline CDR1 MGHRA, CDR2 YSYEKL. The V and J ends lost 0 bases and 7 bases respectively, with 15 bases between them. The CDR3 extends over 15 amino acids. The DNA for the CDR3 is TGCGCCAGCAGCCAAGATCGAGCAGGTTCAGCTGGCTACACCTTC. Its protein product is CASSQDRAGSAGYTF.

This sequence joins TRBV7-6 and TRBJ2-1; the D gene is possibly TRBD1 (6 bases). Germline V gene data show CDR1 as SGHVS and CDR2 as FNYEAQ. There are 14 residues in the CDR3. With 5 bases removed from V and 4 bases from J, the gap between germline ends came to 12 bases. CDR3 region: CASSQYREYNEQFF. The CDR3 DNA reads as TGTGCCAGCAGCCAATACAGGGAATACAATGAGCAGTTCTTC.

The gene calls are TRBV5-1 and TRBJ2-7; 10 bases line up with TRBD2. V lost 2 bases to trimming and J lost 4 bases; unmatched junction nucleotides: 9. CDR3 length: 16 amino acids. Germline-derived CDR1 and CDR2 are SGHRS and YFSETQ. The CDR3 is CASSLRPLAGWYEQYF. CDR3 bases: TGCGCCAGCAGCTTACGGCCACTAGCGGGGTGGTACGAGCAGTACTTC.

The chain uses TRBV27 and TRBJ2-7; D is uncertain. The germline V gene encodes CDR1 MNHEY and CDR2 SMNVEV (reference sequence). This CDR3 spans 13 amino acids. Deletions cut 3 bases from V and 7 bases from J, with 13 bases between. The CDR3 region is CASSFPPYVEQYF. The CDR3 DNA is TGTGCCAGCAGTTTCCCACCCTATGTGGAGCAGTACTTC.

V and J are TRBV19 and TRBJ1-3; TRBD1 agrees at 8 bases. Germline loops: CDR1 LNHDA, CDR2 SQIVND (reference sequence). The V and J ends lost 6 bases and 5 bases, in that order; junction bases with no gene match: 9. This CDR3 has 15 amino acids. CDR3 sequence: CASRPDRAKRNTIYF. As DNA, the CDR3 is TGTGCCAGTAGACCGGACAGGGCGAAGCGAAACACCATATATTTT.

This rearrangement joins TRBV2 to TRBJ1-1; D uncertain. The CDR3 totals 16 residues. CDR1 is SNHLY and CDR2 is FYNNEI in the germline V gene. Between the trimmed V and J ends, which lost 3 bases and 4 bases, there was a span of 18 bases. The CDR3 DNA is TGTGCCAGCAGTGATGGTCCAGGAATCTGGGGCACTGAAGCTTTCTTT. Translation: CASSDGPGIWGTEAFF.

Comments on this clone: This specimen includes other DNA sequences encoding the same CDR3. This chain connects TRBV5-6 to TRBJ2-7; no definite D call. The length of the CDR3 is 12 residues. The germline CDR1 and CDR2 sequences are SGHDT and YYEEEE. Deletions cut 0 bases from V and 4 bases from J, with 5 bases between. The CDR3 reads CASSLASYEQYF. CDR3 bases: TGTGCCAGCAGCTTGGCCAGTTACGAGCAGTACTTC.

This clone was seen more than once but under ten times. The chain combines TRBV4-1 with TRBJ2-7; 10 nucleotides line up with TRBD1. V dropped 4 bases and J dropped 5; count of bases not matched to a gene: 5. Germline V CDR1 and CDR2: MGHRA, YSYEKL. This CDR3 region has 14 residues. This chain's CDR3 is CASSLDRGQDEQYF. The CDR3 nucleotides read TGCGCCAGCAGCCTCGACAGGGGGCAGGACGAGCAGTACTTC.

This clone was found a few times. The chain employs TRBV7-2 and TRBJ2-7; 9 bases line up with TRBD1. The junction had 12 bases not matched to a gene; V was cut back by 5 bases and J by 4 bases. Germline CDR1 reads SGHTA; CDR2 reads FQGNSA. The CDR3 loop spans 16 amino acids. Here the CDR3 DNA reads TGTGCCAGCAGCCCCTACCGGGACAGGGTTGTTTACGAGCAGTACTTC. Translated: CASSPYRDRVVYEQYF.

The CDR3, as DNA: TGTGCCAGCTCACCGAACAAAGGATATGAAGCTTTCTTT. It codes for CASSPNKGYEAFF. The chain has TRBV18 and TRBJ1-1, with D unclear. There are 13 residues in the CDR3. Trimming removed 3 bases at V and 7 bases at J, with 12 bases between. Looked up from germline, CDR1 is KGHSH and CDR2 is LQKENI.

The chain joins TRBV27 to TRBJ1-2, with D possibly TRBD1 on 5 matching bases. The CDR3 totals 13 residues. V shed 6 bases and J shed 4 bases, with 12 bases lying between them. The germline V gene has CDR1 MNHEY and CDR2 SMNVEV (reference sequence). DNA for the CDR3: TGTGCCAGCAGAGGCAGGGCCTCCTATGGCTACACCTTC. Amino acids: CASRGRASYGYTF.

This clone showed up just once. This CDR3 is CASGLTGSTDTQYF. As DNA, the CDR3 is TGTGCTAGTGGTTTGACAGGTTCCACAGATACGCAGTATTTT. The genes are TRBV12-5 and TRBJ2-3; D is perhaps TRBD1 (5 bases). Germline lookup yields CDR1 LGHNT and CDR2 FRNRAP. CDR3 length: 14 residues. Trimming took off 2 bases at V and 2 bases at J, with 8 bases between the two ends.

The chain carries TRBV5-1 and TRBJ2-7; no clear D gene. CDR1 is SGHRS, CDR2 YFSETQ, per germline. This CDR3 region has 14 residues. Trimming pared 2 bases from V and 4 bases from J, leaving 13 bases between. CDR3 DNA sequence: TGCGCCAGCAGCTTATCTAACACCAGATACGAGCAGTACTTC. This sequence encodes CASSLSNTRYEQYF.

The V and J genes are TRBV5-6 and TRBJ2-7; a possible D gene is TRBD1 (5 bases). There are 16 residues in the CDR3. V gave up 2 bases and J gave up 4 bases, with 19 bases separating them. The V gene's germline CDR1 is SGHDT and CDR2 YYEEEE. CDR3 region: CASSFQGALLIYEQYF. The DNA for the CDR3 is TGTGCCAGCAGCTTCCAGGGCGCGCTGCTAATATACGAGCAGTACTTC.

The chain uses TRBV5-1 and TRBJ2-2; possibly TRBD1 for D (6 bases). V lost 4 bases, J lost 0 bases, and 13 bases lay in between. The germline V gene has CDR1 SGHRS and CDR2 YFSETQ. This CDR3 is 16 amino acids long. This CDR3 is CASSATGTPNTGELFF. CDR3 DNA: TGCGCCAGCAGCGCAACCGGGACACCGAACACCGGGGAGCTGTTTTTT.

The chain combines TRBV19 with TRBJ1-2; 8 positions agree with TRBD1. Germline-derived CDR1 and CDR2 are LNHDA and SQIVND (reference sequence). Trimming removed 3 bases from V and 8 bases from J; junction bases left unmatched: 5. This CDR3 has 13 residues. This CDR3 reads CASSMDREIGYTF. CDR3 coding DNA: TGTGCCAGTAGTATGGACAGGGAGATAGGCTACACCTTC.

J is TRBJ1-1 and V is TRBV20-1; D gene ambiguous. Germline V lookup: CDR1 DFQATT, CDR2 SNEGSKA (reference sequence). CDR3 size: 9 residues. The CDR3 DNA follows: TGCAGACCGAACACTGAAGCTTTCTTT. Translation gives CRPNTEAFF.

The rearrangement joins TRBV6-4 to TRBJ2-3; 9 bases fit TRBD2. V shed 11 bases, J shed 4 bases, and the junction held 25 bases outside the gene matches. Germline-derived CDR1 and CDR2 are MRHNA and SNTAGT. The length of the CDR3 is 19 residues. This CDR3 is CAAEKAGHTGLAGADTQYF. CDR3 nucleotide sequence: TGTGCCGCTGAAAAGGCCGGACACACGGGACTAGCTGGGGCAGATACGCAGTATTTT.

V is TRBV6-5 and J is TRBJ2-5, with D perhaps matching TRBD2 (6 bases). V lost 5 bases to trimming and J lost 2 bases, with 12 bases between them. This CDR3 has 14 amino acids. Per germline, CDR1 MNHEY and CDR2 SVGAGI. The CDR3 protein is CASSPPGTQETQYF. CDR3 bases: TGTGCCAGCAGTCCCCCGGGGACTCAAGAGACCCAGTACTTC.